These 10 T cell receptor beta chains originate from one sample sequenced in a study of blood T cell repertoires in COVID-19. Assay: immunoSEQ multiplex PCR; the TCRdb copy retains only in-frame clones and omits some. The data contain some 490,000 clones, approximately 85% of them singletons. Sequences were obtained from peripheral blood. The receptor source for this set is a human donor in a cohort sampled during active COVID-19.

This sequence joins TRBV3-1 (or the pseudogene TRBV3-2) and TRBJ2-3; 14 bases map to TRBD2. CDR1 is LGHDT and CDR2 is YNNKEL in the germline V gene (reference sequence). V trimming: 0 bases; J trimming: 7 bases; junction bases outside the gene matches: 6. This CDR3 spans 17 amino acids. The CDR3 reads CASSQEGLAGVLYTQYF. Here the CDR3 DNA reads TGTGCCAGCAGCCAAGAGGGACTAGCGGGAGTACTATATACGCAGTATTTT.

The V call is TRBV28, the J call TRBJ1-6, with a weak D call TRBD1 (5 bases). The CDR3 totals 16 residues. CDR1 and CDR2 (germline): MDHEN, SYDVKM. V gave up 8 bases and J gave up 5 bases, with 19 bases separating them. CDR3 residues: CASLIAGPRDNSPLHF. The CDR3 nucleotides are TGTGCCAGCCTTATTGCGGGGCCCAGGGATAATTCACCCCTCCACTTT.

This sequence joins TRBV7-2 and TRBJ2-7; possible D gene TRBD2, 6 bases. Per germline, CDR1 SGHTA and CDR2 FQGNSA. The germline V and J ends were trimmed by 0 bases and 3 bases, with 12 bases remaining between them. The CDR3 contains 15 residues. CDR3 nucleotides: TGTGCCAGCAGCTTAGCGTCGGGGGAATTCTACGAGCAGTACTTC. Encoded protein: CASSLASGEFYEQYF.

This chain links TRBV7-2 with TRBJ2-1; 10 nucleotides align to TRBD2. Germline trimming cut 1 base from V and 7 bases from J; bases unmatched to any gene: 7. Germline CDR1 SGHTA, CDR2 FQGNSA. This CDR3 is 16 amino acids long. CDR3 DNA sequence: TGTGCCAGCAGCTTAGGGCTAGCGGGAGTTGGGAATGAGCAGTTCTTC. Protein: CASSLGLAGVGNEQFF.

The rearrangement links TRBV19 to TRBJ1-1; D ambiguous. Germline V gene sequence: CDR1 LNHDA, CDR2 SQIVND (reference sequence). This CDR3 comprises 15 residues. V was pared by 3 bases and J by 1 base, with 12 bases between. Written as DNA, the CDR3 is TGTGCCAGTAGTATCGGGAGGGCGGCGAACACTGAAGCTTTCTTT. It translates to CASSIGRAANTEAFF. Full variable domain (rest looked up from reference TRBV19 and TRBJ1-1): DGGITQSPKYLFRKEGQNVTLSCEQNLNHDAMYWYRQDPGQGLRLIYYSQIVNDFQKGDIAEGYSVSREKKESFPLTVTSAQKNPTAFYLCASSIGRAANTEAFFGQGTRLTVV.

The J gene is TRBJ2-1, the V gene TRBV7-2, with 16 bases fitting TRBD2. V lost 0 bases and J lost 7; bases outside the gene matches: 6. The CDR3 length is 18 residues. Germline V gene data show CDR1 as SGHTA and CDR2 as FQGNSA. In DNA, the CDR3 is TGTGCCAGCAGCTTAGCGTCAGGGACTAGCGGGAGGGGAAATGAGCAGTTCTTC. Protein product: CASSLASGTSGRGNEQFF.

The V gene is TRBV29-1, the J gene TRBJ2-1, with TRBD2 matching 7 bases. With 7 bases clipped from V and 1 base from J, the junction kept 10 bases outside the gene matches. Germline CDR1 and CDR2: SQVTM and ANQGSEA. This CDR3 comprises 15 residues. CDR3 loop: CSAASAGISYNEQFF. For the CDR3, the DNA is TGCAGCGCCGCCTCAGCGGGAATATCCTACAATGAGCAGTTCTTC.

The chain joins TRBV11-1 to TRBJ2-7; 8 bases line up with TRBD1. V dropped 4 bases and J dropped 8; count of bases not matched to a gene: 7. This CDR3 region has 13 residues. Germline CDR1 reads SGHAT; CDR2 reads FQDESV (reference sequence). CDR3 sequence: CASSYLGQAKQYF. Written as DNA, the CDR3 is TGTGCCAGCAGCTACTTGGGACAGGCAAAGCAGTACTTC.

The chain couples TRBV7-3 to TRBJ2-3, with a weak D call TRBD2 (6 bases). There are 14 residues in the CDR3. Deletions cut 5 bases from V and 0 bases from J, with 9 bases between. CDR1 and CDR2 (germline): SGHTA, FQGTGA. CDR3 bases: TGTGCCAGCAGCCAGGCGGGGAGCACAGATACGCAGTATTTT. Translated: CASSQAGSTDTQYF. Full variable domain (rest looked up from reference TRBV7-3 and TRBJ2-3): GAGVSQTPSNKVTEKGKYVELRCDPISGHTALYWYRQSLGQGPEFLIYFQGTGAADDSGLPNDRFFAVRPEGSVSTLKIQRTERGDSAVYLCASSQAGSTDTQYFGPGTRLTVL.

This chain joins TRBV30 and TRBJ2-7; D may be TRBD2 (5 bases). Germline lookup yields CDR1 GTSNPN and CDR2 SVGIG (reference sequence). V lost 0 bases and J lost 4, with 7 bases in between. This CDR3 spans 12 amino acids. The CDR3 coding sequence is TGTGCCTGGAGTGTGGAGCGGTACGAGCAGTACTTC. Translated, it gives CAWSVERYEQYF. Drawing the rest from reference TRBV30 and TRBJ2-7, the complete variable domain is SQTIHQWPATLVQPVGSPLSLECTVEGTSNPNLYWYRQAAGRGLQLLFYSVGIGQISSEVPQNLSASRPQDRQFILSSKKLLLSDSGFYLCAWSVERYEQYFGPGTRLTVT.